This T cell receptor beta chain was captured by sequencing in a study of CD8 T cells in ankylosing spondylitis. MiXCR, applied by TCRdb to the 5' RACE reads, yields one record per CDR3 protein. The data show 80,000 to 100,000 distinct CDR3 sequences, about 8.1% seen once. The CDR3 is 15 amino acids. Deletions cut 1 base from V and 4 bases from J, with 11 bases between. Germline CDR1 SEHNR, CDR2 FQNEAQ (reference sequence). The receptor was derived from a male donor with ankylosing spondylitis or in good health (not recorded which). This chain uses TRBV7-9 with TRBJ1-3, with a weak D call TRBD1 (5 bases). The source material was blood, either unsorted or a sorted T cell fraction (not recorded which). CDR3 region: CASSLGGTKGNTIYF. CDR3 coding DNA: TGTGCCAGCAGCTTAGGAGGGACGAAGGGAAACACCATATATTTT. Complete variable domain (other parts from reference TRBV7-9 and TRBJ1-3): DTGVSQNPRHKITKRGQNVTFRCDPISEHNRLYWYRQTLGQGPEFLTYFQNEAQLEKSRLLSDRFSAERPKGSFSTLEIQRTEQGDSAMYLCASSLGGTKGNTIYFGEGSWLTVV.